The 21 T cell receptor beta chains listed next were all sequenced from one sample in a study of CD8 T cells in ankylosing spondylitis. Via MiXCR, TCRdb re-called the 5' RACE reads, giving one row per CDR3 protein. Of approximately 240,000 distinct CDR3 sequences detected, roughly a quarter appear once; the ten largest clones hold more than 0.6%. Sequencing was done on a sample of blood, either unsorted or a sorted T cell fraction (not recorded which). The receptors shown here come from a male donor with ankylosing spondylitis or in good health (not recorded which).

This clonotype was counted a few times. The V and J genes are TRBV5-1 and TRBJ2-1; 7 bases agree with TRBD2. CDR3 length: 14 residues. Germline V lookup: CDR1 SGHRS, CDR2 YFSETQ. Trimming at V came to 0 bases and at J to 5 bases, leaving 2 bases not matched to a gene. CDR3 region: CASSLGLANNEQFF. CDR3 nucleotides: TGCGCCAGCAGCTTGGGACTAGCAAACAATGAGCAGTTCTTC.

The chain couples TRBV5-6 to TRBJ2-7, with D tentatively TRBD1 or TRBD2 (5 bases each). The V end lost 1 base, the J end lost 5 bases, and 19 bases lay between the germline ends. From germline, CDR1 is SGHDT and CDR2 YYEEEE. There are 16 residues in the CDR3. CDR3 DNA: TGTGCCAGCAGCTTGACGTGGGGACCTAACGTGGACGAGCAGTACTTC. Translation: CASSLTWGPNVDEQYF.

The chain's CDR3 is CASSLDGHEQFF. CDR3 nucleotide sequence: TGTGCCAGCAGCCTGGATGGACACGAGCAGTTCTTC. The chain has TRBV11-2 and TRBJ2-1; D possibly corresponds to TRBD1 (5 bases). Looked up from germline, CDR1 is SGHAT and CDR2 is FQNNGV. The CDR3 contains 12 residues. V was cut by 5 bases and J by 10 bases, with 12 bases left in between. Full variable domain (remainder filled in from reference TRBV11-2 and TRBJ2-1): EAGVAQSPRYKIIEKRQSVAFWCNPISGHATLYWYQQILGQGPKLLIQFQNNGVVDDSQLPKDRFSAERLKGVDSTLKIQPAKLEDSAVYLCASSLDGHEQFFGPGTRLTVL.

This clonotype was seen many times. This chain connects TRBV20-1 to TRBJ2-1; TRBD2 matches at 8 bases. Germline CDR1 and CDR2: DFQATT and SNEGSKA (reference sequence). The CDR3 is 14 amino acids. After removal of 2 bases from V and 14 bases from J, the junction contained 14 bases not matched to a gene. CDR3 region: CSARYYRTSLVEFF. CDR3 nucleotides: TGCAGTGCTAGATATTATCGGACTAGCTTAGTAGAGTTCTTC.

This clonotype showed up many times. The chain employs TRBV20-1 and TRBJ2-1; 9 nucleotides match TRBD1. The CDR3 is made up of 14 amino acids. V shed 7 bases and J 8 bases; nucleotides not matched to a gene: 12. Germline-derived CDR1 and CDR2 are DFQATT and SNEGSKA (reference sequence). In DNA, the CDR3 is TGCAGTGTCCCCGGGACAGGGTACCAGGATGAGCAGTTCTTC. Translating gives CSVPGTGYQDEQFF.

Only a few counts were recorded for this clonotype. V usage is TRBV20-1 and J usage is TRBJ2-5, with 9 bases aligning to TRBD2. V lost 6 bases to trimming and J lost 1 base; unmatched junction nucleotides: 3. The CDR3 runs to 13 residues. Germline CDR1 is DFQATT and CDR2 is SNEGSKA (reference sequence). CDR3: CSAPSGAQETQYF. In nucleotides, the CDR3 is TGCAGTGCACCTAGCGGGGCCCAAGAGACCCAGTACTTC.

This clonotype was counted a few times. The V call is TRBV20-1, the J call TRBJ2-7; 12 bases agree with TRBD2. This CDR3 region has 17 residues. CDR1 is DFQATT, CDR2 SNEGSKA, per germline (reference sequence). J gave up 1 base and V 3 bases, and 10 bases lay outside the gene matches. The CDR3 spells CSASWLAGGYKSYEQYF. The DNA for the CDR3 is TGCAGTGCTAGTTGGCTAGCGGGGGGGTATAAGTCCTACGAGCAGTACTTC.

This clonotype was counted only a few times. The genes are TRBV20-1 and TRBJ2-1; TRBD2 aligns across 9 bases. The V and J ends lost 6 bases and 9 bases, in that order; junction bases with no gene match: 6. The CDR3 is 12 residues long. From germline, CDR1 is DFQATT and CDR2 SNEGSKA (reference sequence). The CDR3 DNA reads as TGCAGTGCGGAGCGGGGGGTTAGTGAGCAGTTCTTC. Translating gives CSAERGVSEQFF.

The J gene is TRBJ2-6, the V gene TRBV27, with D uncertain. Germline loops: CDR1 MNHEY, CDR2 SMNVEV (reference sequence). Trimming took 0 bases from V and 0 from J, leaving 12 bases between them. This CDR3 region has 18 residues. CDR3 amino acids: CASSLSPLLHSGANVLTF. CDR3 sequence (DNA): TGTGCCAGCAGTTTATCGCCACTCCTACACTCTGGGGCCAACGTCCTGACTTTC.

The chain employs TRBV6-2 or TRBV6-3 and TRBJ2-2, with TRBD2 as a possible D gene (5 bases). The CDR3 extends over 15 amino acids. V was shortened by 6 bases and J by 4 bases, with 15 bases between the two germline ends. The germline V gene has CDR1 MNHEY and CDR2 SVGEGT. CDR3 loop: CASRYVDAGTGELFF. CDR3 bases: TGTGCCAGCAGATACGTAGATGCGGGCACCGGGGAGCTGTTTTTT.

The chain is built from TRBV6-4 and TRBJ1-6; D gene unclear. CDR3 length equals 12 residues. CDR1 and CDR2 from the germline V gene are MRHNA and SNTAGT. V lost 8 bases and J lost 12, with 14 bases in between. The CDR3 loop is CASSGTLKPLHF. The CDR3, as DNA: TGTGCCAGCTCAGGAACTCTCAAACCCCTCCACTTT.

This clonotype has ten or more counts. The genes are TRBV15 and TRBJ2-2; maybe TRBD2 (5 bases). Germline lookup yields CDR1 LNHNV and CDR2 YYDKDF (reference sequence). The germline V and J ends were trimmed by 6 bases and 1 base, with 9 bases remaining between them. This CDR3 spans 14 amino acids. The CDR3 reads CATSQRLNTGELFF. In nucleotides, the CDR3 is TGTGCCACCAGTCAGCGGCTGAACACCGGGGAGCTGTTTTTT.

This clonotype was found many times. CDR3 sequence reads: CSATLQGYYGYTF. CDR3 sequence (DNA): TGCAGTGCTACATTACAGGGATACTATGGCTACACCTTC. The chain combines TRBV20-1 with TRBJ1-2, with TRBD1 as a possible D gene (6 bases). Germline-derived CDR1 and CDR2 are DFQATT and SNEGSKA (reference sequence). The CDR3 length is 13 residues. The V and J ends lost 4 bases and 3 bases respectively, with 12 bases between them.

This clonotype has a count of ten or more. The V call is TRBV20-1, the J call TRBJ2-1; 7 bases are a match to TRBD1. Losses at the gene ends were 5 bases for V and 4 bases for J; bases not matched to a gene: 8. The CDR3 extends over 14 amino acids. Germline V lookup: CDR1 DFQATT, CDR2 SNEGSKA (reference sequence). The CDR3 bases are TGCAGTGCTCCAGACAGGGTCGGTTACAATGAGCAGTTCTTC. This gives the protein CSAPDRVGYNEQFF.

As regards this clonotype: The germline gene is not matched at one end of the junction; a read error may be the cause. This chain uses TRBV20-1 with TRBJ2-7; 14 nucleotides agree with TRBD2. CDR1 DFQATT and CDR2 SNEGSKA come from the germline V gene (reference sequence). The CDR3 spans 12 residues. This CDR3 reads CSATGGTSGGHF. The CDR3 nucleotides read TGCAGTGCCACCGGAGGGACTAGCGGGGGCCACTTC.

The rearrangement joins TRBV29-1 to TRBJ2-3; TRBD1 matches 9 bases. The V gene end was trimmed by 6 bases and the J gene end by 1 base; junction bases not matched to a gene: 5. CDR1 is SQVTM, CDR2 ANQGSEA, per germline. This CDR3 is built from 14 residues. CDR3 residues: CSVNRDRGTDTQYF. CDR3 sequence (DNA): TGCAGCGTCAACCGGGACAGGGGCACAGATACGCAGTATTTT.

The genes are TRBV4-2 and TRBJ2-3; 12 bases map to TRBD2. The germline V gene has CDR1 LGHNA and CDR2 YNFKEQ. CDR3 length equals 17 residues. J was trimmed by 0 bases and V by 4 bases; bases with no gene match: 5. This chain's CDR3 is CASSRLGLAGSTDTQYF. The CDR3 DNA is TGTGCCAGCAGCCGACTGGGACTAGCGGGCAGCACAGATACGCAGTATTTT.

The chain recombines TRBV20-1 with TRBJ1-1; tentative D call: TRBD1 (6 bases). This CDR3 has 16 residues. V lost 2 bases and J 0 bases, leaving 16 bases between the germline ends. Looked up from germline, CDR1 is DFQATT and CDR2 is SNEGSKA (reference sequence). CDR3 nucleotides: TGCAGTGCTAGAACCGCCGGGGGGCTCTTGAACACTGAAGCTTTCTTT. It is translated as CSARTAGGLLNTEAFF.

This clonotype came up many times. This CDR3 reads CSARPGENIQYF. Written as DNA, the CDR3 is TGCAGTGCTAGACCGGGAGAAAACATTCAGTACTTC. The rearrangement links TRBV20-1 to TRBJ2-4; the D gene is possibly TRBD2 (6 bases). CDR1 is DFQATT and CDR2 is SNEGSKA in the germline V gene (reference sequence). This CDR3 region has 12 residues. Between the trimmed V and J ends, which lost 2 bases and 5 bases, there was a span of 7 bases.

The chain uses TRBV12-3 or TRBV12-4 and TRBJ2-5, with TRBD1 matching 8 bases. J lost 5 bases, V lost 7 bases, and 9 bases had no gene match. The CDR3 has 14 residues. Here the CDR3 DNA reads TGTGCCAGCACTTGGACAGGGCGTCGGGAGACCCAGTACTTC. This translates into CASTWTGRRETQYF.

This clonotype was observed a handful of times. The CDR3 sequence is CSATGQRAGELFF. The CDR3 DNA follows: TGCAGTGCTACGGGACAACGGGCCGGGGAGCTGTTTTTT. J is TRBJ2-2 and V is TRBV20-1; maybe TRBD1 (6 bases). This CDR3 comprises 13 residues. The ends were cut back, 4 bases at V and 6 bases at J, with 12 bases in the middle. CDR1 is DFQATT, CDR2 SNEGSKA, per germline (reference sequence).